These T cell receptor beta chains were read from a single sample in a study of stem cell transplantation in POMP-related autoinflammatory disease. Data came from immunoSEQ multiplex PCR; TCRdb stores just in-frame clones and leaves some out. The table records about 26,000 clones, around 86% of them present only once. The starting material was CD4+ T cells from PBMCs, obtained before stem cell transplantation. All receptors derive from a human donor with POMP-related autoinflammation and immune dysregulation (PRAID). Both conserved end residues are part of each CDR3. D genes are given only for firm matches. Clone sizes are given selectively: once, few, many, or a class where the clone is expanded.

v_gene	abundance	j_gene	d_gene	CDR3aa	CDR3nt
TRBV10-1	.	TRBJ1-1	TRBD1	CASSEGGGNTEAFF	TGCGCCAGCAGTGAGGGAGGGGGCAACACTGAAGCTTTCTTT
TRBV6-5	.	TRBJ2-5	TRBD2	CASSYDSSGQETQYF	TGTGCCAGCAGTTACGATTCTAGCGGCCAAGAGACCCAGTACTTC
TRBV29-1	once	TRBJ2-1	.	CSVEGNEQFF	TGCAGCGTTGAGGGGAATGAGCAGTTCTTC
TRBV5-8	.	TRBJ2-5	TRBD2	CASSPGTSGQETQYF	TGTGCCAGCAGCCCTGGGACTAGCGGTCAAGAGACCCAGTACTTC
TRBV6-1	.	TRBJ2-2	.	CASTGLVNTGELFF	TGTGCCAGCACCGGACTGGTGAACACCGGGGAGCTGTTTTTT
TRBV7-9	.	TRBJ2-1	TRBD1	CASSHGRGQGGTEQFF	TGTGCCAGCAGCCATGGGCGGGGACAGGGAGGGACGGAGCAGTTCTTC
TRBV6-5	.	TRBJ1-5	TRBD1	CATGQGAQPQHF	TGTGCCACAGGACAGGGGGCTCAGCCCCAGCATTTT
TRBV19	.	TRBJ1-1	.	CASSIQRRIDGMNTEAFF	TGTGCCAGTAGCATCCAAAGGCGGATCGACGGCATGAACACTGAAGCTTTCTTT
TRBV11-1	.	TRBJ2-3	TRBD2	CASGWTSGRGTDTQYF	TGTGCCAGCGGATGGACTAGCGGGAGAGGCACAGATACGCAGTATTTT
TRBV4-1	.	TRBJ2-7	TRBD2	CASSQSPGLGAYEQYF	TGCGCCAGCAGCCAATCCCCGGGACTAGGGGCCTACGAGCAGTACTTC
TRBV7-2	.	TRBJ1-2	.	CASSPIRGFYYGYTF	TGTGCCAGCAGCCCGATTCGGGGATTCTACTATGGCTACACCTTC
TRBV2	.	TRBJ2-3	.	CASSESFAGATQYF	TGTGCCAGCAGTGAATCGTTCGCGGGCGCGACGCAGTATTTT
TRBV2	.	TRBJ1-2	.	CASSMDSKNYGYTF	TGTGCCAGCAGTATGGACAGTAAGAACTATGGCTACACCTTC
TRBV7-3	.	TRBJ2-1	TRBD1	CASSLHPGQGYNEQFF	TGTGCCAGCAGCCTACACCCGGGACAGGGGTACAATGAGCAGTTCTTC
TRBV28	.	TRBJ2-3	TRBD2	CASSFELAGVGTDTQYF	TGTGCCAGCAGTTTTGAGTTAGCGGGAGTGGGTACAGATACGCAGTATTTT
TRBV5-1	.	TRBJ2-3	.	CASSLDGRASTDTQYF	TGCGCCAGCAGCTTGGACGGCAGAGCTAGCACAGATACGCAGTATTTT
TRBV7-9	.	TRBJ1-2	.	CASSLGNLYGYTF	TGTGCCAGCAGCTTAGGCAACCTCTATGGCTACACCTTC
TRBV7-9	few	TRBJ1-1	.	CASSLEGTVNTEAFF	TGTGCCAGCAGCTTAGAGGGGACGGTGAACACTGAAGCTTTCTTT
TRBV2	.	TRBJ2-3	TRBD2	CASSVRTSGDTQYF	TGTGCCAGCAGTGTAAGGACTAGCGGGGATACGCAGTATTTT
TRBV4-1	few	TRBJ2-7	TRBD1	CASSLSGQGSYEQYF	TGCGCCAGCAGCCTGTCGGGACAGGGCTCCTACGAGCAGTACTTC
TRBV25-1	.	TRBJ2-7	.	CASSEYLGAGEGSYEQYF	TGTGCCAGCAGTGAATATTTGGGGGCGGGAGAAGGCTCCTACGAGCAGTACTTC
TRBV2	.	TRBJ1-5	.	CASSETGRISNQPQHF	TGTGCCAGCAGTGAAACAGGCAGAATAAGCAATCAGCCCCAGCATTTT
TRBV5-6	.	TRBJ1-3	.	CASSLEGNTIYF	TGTGCCAGCAGCTTGGAGGGAAACACCATATATTTT
TRBV7-9	few	TRBJ1-1	.	CASSLWLDTEAFF	TGTGCCAGCAGCCTTTGGTTAGACACTGAAGCTTTCTTT
TRBV5-5	.	TRBJ2-3	.	CASSFRETDTQYF	TGTGCCAGCAGCTTTCGGGAGACAGATACGCAGTATTTT
TRBV6-6	.	TRBJ1-1	.	CASSSQGGTEAFF	TGTGCCAGCAGTTCACAGGGTGGCACTGAAGCTTTCTTT
TRBV5-1	.	TRBJ2-7	.	CASSLGVGSHEQYF	TGCGCCAGCAGCTTGGGTGTCGGGAGCCACGAGCAGTACTTC
TRBV6-6	.	TRBJ1-1	.	CASSRVMNTEAFF	TGTGCCAGCAGTCGAGTGATGAACACTGAAGCTTTCTTT
TRBV5-6	.	TRBJ1-1	.	CASSFARPIGTEAFF	TGTGCCAGCAGCTTTGCGCGGCCAATCGGCACTGAAGCTTTCTTT
TRBV6-5	.	TRBJ2-5	.	CATEKETQYF	TGTGCCACAGAGAAAGAGACCCAGTACTTC
TRBV30	.	TRBJ2-7	.	CAWSTGPPFYEQYF	TGTGCCTGGAGTACAGGGCCCCCTTTCTACGAGCAGTACTTC
TRBV7-9	.	TRBJ2-7	.	CASSDDSGFYEQYF	TGTGCCAGCAGTGACGACAGTGGTTTTTACGAGCAGTACTTC
TRBV2	.	TRBJ2-5	TRBD2	CATGVAGVETQYF	TGTGCCACCGGGGTAGCGGGAGTAGAGACCCAGTACTTC
TRBV5-1	.	TRBJ2-2	TRBD1	CASSFDRVTGELFF	TGCGCCAGCAGCTTCGACAGGGTAACCGGGGAGCTGTTTTTT
TRBV7-9	.	TRBJ2-3	TRBD1	CASSSPTGTGDTQYF	TGTGCCAGCAGCTCGCCGACAGGGACGGGAGATACGCAGTATTTT
TRBV6-5	.	TRBJ2-6	.	CASSYEGPGANVLTF	TGTGCCAGCAGTTATGAGGGTCCCGGGGCCAACGTCCTGACTTTC
TRBV5-1	.	TRBJ2-1	TRBD2	CASSSSGGAYNEQFF	TGCGCCAGCAGCTCAAGCGGGGGGGCCTACAATGAGCAGTTCTTC
TRBV7-9	.	TRBJ1-2	TRBD1	CASSLRQGPGGDDGYTF	TGTGCCAGCAGCTTAAGACAGGGACCCGGTGGGGACGATGGCTACACCTTC
TRBV27	.	TRBJ2-7	.	CASSFSGGKQYF	TGTGCCAGCAGTTTCTCCGGGGGCAAGCAGTACTTC
TRBV4-1	.	TRBJ2-3	TRBD2	CASSQALASPDTQYF	TGCGCCAGCAGCCAAGCACTAGCGAGCCCAGATACGCAGTATTTT
TRBV7-8	.	TRBJ1-1	.	CASSYLPVVTEAFF	TGTGCCAGCAGCTACCTCCCGGTCGTTACTGAAGCTTTCTTT
TRBV11-2	.	TRBJ1-2	.	CASSVAGEANYGYTF	TGTGCCAGCAGTGTGGCAGGGGAGGCTAACTATGGCTACACCTTC
TRBV4-1	.	TRBJ1-5	.	CASSWGPNQPQHF	TGCGCCAGCAGTTGGGGCCCGAATCAGCCCCAGCATTTT
TRBV9	.	TRBJ2-3	TRBD2	CASSGKTSSRDTQYF	TGTGCCAGCAGCGGGAAGACTAGCTCCCGGGATACGCAGTATTTT
TRBV28	.	TRBJ1-1	.	CASSLIRGGTEAFF	TGTGCCAGCAGTTTGATCAGAGGGGGCACTGAAGCTTTCTTT
TRBV30	once	TRBJ1-1	.	CAWSGYSREGTEAFF	TGTGCCTGGAGTGGGTACAGCAGAGAAGGCACTGAAGCTTTCTTT
TRBV9	.	TRBJ1-2	.	CASSARLLEPETNYGYTF	TGTGCCAGCAGCGCCCGCCTACTAGAGCCGGAGACTAACTATGGCTACACCTTC
TRBV4-1	once	TRBJ2-1	TRBD2	CASSQGLAGGSRNEQFF	TGCGCCAGCAGCCAAGGTCTAGCGGGAGGGAGTCGTAATGAGCAGTTCTTC
TRBV6-6	.	TRBJ2-3	.	CASSYPTRADTQYF	TGTGCCAGCAGTTACCCGACTAGAGCGGATACGCAGTATTTT
TRBV30	.	TRBJ1-5	.	CAWSRDSNQPQHF	TGTGCCTGGAGCCGGGACAGCAATCAGCCCCAGCATTTT
TRBV28	.	TRBJ1-4	.	CASSFSGKEKLFF	TGTGCCAGCAGTTTCTCAGGGAAGGAAAAACTGTTTTTT
TRBV5-5	.	TRBJ1-1	.	CASSGALNTEAFF	TGTGCCAGCAGCGGGGCACTTAACACTGAAGCTTTCTTT
TRBV5-1	.	TRBJ1-1	TRBD1	CASSISRGTGGVILGNTEAFF	TGCGCCAGCAGCATTTCCCGGGGGACAGGAGGGGTCATCTTGGGGAACACTGAAGCTTTCTTT